The 8 T cell receptor beta chains below were found in one sample sequenced in a study of breast tumors, draining lymph nodes, adjacent tissues. TCRdb used MiXCR to reprocess the multiplex PCR reads, holding one entry per CDR3 protein. Of approximately 130,000 distinct CDR3 sequences listed, 21% are singletons. Breast cancer patients provided tissue from their axillary draining lymph nodes. Material: axillary lymph node tissue. All receptors derive from a female donor with breast cancer. Some clones in this sample may be carry-over from other donors' samples.

The rearrangement joins TRBV12-3 or TRBV12-4 to TRBJ1-3, with D unresolved. Trimming cost V 1 base and J 9 bases, with 10 bases left between them. This CDR3 contains 13 residues. The CDR3 sequence: CASSLEFRVTIYF. The CDR3 bases are TGTGCCAGCAGTTTAGAATTCCGGGTCACCATATATTTT.

This clonotype was observed at least ten times. CDR3 sequence: CASRMTSGSGDTQYF. The CDR3 DNA reads TGTGCCAGTAGGATGACTAGCGGGAGTGGCGATACGCAGTATTTT. The chain recombines TRBV19 with TRBJ2-3; TRBD2 matches 12 bases. Per germline, CDR1 LNHDA and CDR2 SQIVND (reference sequence). The junction had 7 bases not matched to a gene; V was cut back by 6 bases and J by 6 bases. This CDR3 is 15 amino acids long.

This clonotype was recorded many times. The chain has TRBV5-1 and TRBJ2-3; 10 bases match TRBD1. J lost 2 bases, V lost 0 bases, and 12 bases had no gene match. Germline lookup yields CDR1 SGHRS and CDR2 YFSETQ. The CDR3 extends over 19 amino acids. The CDR3 region has the DNA TGCGCCAGCAGCTTGGGGGACAGGGGACCTCAATCCGCCACAGATACGCAGTATTTT. It encodes CASSLGDRGPQSATDTQYF.

The sample holds many counts of this clonotype. The chain employs TRBV6-1 and TRBJ1-5; TRBD1 agrees at 8 bases. J was trimmed by 6 bases and V by 3 bases; bases with no gene match: 7. CDR1 and CDR2 (germline): MNHNS, SASEGT. The CDR3 runs to 15 residues. In DNA form, the CDR3 reads TGTGCCAGCAGTGAGCTACCAGGGGGCTTTCAGCCCCAGCATTTT. Protein: CASSELPGGFQPQHF.

The chain joins TRBV6-6 to TRBJ2-7, with D perhaps matching TRBD2 (6 bases). Trimming cost V 8 bases and J 4 bases, with 15 bases left between them. From germline, CDR1 is MNHNY and CDR2 SVGAGI (reference sequence). The CDR3 contains 13 residues. The CDR3: CASGNGGRYEQYF. In DNA, the CDR3 is TGTGCCAGCGGAAACGGGGGAAGGTACGAGCAGTACTTC.

To note about this clonotype: This could be a read error, since a much larger clone is one nucleotide away. The V call is TRBV29-1, the J call TRBJ2-3; D is uncertain. CDR3 length equals 13 residues. With 7 bases removed from V and 6 bases from J, the gap between germline ends came to 17 bases. CDR1 and CDR2 from the germline V gene are SQVTM and ANQGSEA. The CDR3 loop reads CSATREAGDTQYF. The CDR3 region has the DNA TGCAGCGCCACCCGAGAGGCTGGGGATACGCAGTATTTT.

This clonotype was recorded many times. The rearrangement joins TRBV30 to TRBJ2-1; the match to TRBD2 covers 12 bases. Trimming took 5 bases from V and 7 from J; bases not matched to a gene: 9. The CDR3 totals 15 residues. CDR1 and CDR2 from the germline V gene are GTSNPN and SVGIG (reference sequence). The CDR3 sequence is CAWGVGLAGTNEQFF. The CDR3 nucleotides are TGTGCCTGGGGGGTCGGACTAGCGGGAACAAATGAGCAGTTCTTC.

This clonotype was counted ten times or more. The chain is built from TRBV6-1 and TRBJ2-7; 12 bases line up with TRBD2. V lost 6 bases, J lost 8 bases, and 20 bases stayed unmatched. CDR1 MNHNS and CDR2 SASEGT come from the germline V gene. This CDR3 has 18 residues. For the CDR3, the DNA is TGTGCCAGCAGACCCTCCCTGGGGTCTAGCGGGAGGGCCTTCCAGCAGTACTTC. It specifies CASRPSLGSSGRAFQQYF.